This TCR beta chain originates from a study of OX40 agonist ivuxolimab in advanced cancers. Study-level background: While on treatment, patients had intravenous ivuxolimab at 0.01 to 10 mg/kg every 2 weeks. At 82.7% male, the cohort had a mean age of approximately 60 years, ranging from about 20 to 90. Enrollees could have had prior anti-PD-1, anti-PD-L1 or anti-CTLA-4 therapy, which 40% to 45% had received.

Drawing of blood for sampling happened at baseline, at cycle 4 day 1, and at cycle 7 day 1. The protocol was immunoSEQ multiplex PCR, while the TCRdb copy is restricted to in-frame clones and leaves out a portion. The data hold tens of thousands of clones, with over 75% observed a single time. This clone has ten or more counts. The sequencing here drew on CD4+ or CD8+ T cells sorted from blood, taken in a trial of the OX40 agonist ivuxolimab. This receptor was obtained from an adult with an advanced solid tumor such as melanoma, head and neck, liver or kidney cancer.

The CDR3 DNA sequence: TGTGCCAGCAGCCAAGTAGGTCCGGGAACCTACAATGAGCAGTTCTTC. It is translated as CASSQVGPGTYNEQFF. The V call is TRBV4-2, the J call TRBJ2-1, with TRBD2 as a possible D gene (5 bases). The length of the CDR3 is 16 residues. In germline, CDR1 is LGHNA, CDR2 YNFKEQ. The V end was cut by 1 base, the J end by 2 bases, with 12 bases between.